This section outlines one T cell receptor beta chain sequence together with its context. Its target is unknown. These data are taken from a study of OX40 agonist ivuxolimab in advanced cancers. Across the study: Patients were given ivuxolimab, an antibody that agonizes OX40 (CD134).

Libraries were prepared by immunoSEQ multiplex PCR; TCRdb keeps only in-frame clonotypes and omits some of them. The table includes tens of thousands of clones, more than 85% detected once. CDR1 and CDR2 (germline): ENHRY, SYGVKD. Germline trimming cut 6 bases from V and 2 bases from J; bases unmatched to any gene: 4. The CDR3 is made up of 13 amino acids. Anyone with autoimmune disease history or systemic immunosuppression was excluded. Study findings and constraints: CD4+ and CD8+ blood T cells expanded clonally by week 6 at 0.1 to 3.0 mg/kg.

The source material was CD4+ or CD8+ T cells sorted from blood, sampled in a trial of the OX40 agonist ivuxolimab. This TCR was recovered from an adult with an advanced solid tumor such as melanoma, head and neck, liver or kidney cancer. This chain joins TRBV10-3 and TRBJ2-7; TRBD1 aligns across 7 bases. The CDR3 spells CAIRRDSTYEQYF. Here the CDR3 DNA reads TGTGCCATCAGGAGGGACAGCACCTACGAGCAGTACTTC.